Listed below are T cell receptor beta chains from one sample, sequenced in a study of blood T cell repertoires in COVID-19. TCRdb keeps only in-frame clones here, not all; method: immunoSEQ multiplex PCR. There are approximately 110,000 clones in the sample; approximately 90% occur only once, and roughly 2.1% lies in the top ten. Sequenced material: peripheral blood. The receptors come from a man over 45 with COVID-19, enrolled during active disease. CDR3s include the opening cysteine and the closing phenylalanine or tryptophan.

V gene: TRBV19
CDR3 length: 15
CDR3 protein: CASESSGARNQPQHF

V gene: TRBV27
CDR3 length: 15
CDR3 protein: CASSLYAEGTYTQYF

V gene: TRBV7-8
CDR3 length: 14
CDR3 protein: CASSPIGEAGELFF

V gene: TRBV30
CDR3 length: 11
CDR3 protein: CACLAGGRPIF

V gene: TRBV28
CDR3 length: 13
CDR3 protein: CASSRGTGGGYTF

V gene: TRBV28
CDR3 length: 13
CDR3 protein: CASSERIRGKLFF

V gene: TRBV30
CDR3 length: 15
CDR3 protein: CAWSRGRAPTGELFF

V gene: TRBV16
CDR3 length: 15
CDR3 protein: CASSLQSGTNEKLFF

V gene: TRBV5-1
CDR3 length: 15
CDR3 protein: CASSRLAGGDNEQFF

V gene: TRBV6-2/TRBV6-3
CDR3 length: 16
CDR3 protein: CASSTPTGVPSYEQYF

V gene: TRBV29-1
CDR3 length: 13
CDR3 protein: CSVKLAGLNEQFF

V gene: TRBV12-5
CDR3 length: 13
CDR3 protein: CASGWDYGDTQYF

V gene: TRBV3-1/TRBV3-2
CDR3 length: 14
CDR3 protein: CASSQDPGGSPLHF

V gene: TRBV19
CDR3 length: 13
CDR3 protein: CASMTGSSTEAFF

V gene: TRBV6-1
CDR3 length: 16
CDR3 protein: CASSAGTAATNEKLFF

V gene: TRBV11-3
CDR3 length: 14
CDR3 protein: CASSLSTGSHEQFF

V gene: TRBV28
CDR3 length: 17
CDR3 protein: CASSLPQGGYGTDTQYF

V gene: TRBV18
CDR3 length: 12
CDR3 protein: CATKAGDTEAFF

V gene: TRBV28
CDR3 length: 14
CDR3 protein: CASSDGQGTDTQYF

V gene: TRBV19
CDR3 length: 16
CDR3 protein: CASLPRGGVSGNTIYF

V gene: TRBV3-1/TRBV3-2
CDR3 length: 16
CDR3 protein: CASSQGNINSNQPQHF

V gene: TRBV12-3/TRBV12-4
CDR3 length: 13
CDR3 protein: CASSLGLRTEAFF

V gene: TRBV3-1/TRBV3-2
CDR3 length: 13
CDR3 protein: CASSPTGQETQYF

V gene: TRBV3-1/TRBV3-2
CDR3 length: 17
CDR3 protein: CASSQDRTGVVSTEQFF